This T cell receptor beta chain was captured in a study of cytomegalovirus exposure and HLA in healthy donors. Study conclusions and caveats: An analysis was carried out later, and it reportedly showed fewer N-insertions in an Asian-associated ancestry cluster than the approximately 670-donor mean. Later analysis identified around 15,000 TCR beta sequences associated with HLA alleles, using a false discovery rate threshold of 0.05.

Turning to this clone: Its antigen is unidentified.

Germline V gene data show CDR1 as SGHRS and CDR2 as YFSETQ. This CDR3 contains 16 residues. After removal of 5 bases from V and 2 bases from J, the junction contained 10 bases not matched to a gene. PCR used 60 Vbeta primers and 13 Jbeta primers. Profiled with immunoSEQ multiplex PCR; TCRdb holds only in-frame clones, not every one. The sample consists of about 110,000 clones, approximately 72% of them appearing once. The TCR sequence derives from a man aged 25 to 40 in good health and CMV-seronegative. Sequenced sample: PBMCs. The chain has TRBV5-1 and TRBJ2-3; TRBD2 agrees at 8 bases. The CDR3 sequence: CASSPGAGGFTDTQYF. CDR3 bases: TGCGCCAGCAGTCCCGGGGCGGGGGGTTTCACAGATACGCAGTATTTT.